In this sample, the clone carrying this TCR beta chain turned up once. What it binds is unknown. The sample belongs to a study of tumor-infiltrating lymphocytes in localized non-small cell lung cancer. General study findings and limits: Available tissue quantity limited TCR sequencing to a patient subset. No T-cell fraction difference was seen between IM1 and IM2 tumors.

The trim removed 5 bases at V and 9 bases at J, leaving 8 bases unmatched. Germline-derived CDR1 and CDR2 are SGHTA and FQGNSA. The CDR3 runs to 13 residues. Data came from immunoSEQ multiplex PCR; TCRdb stores just in-frame clones and leaves some out. The profile shows about 8,400 clones, roughly 82% of them singletons. The specimen was lung tumor tissue. The chain carries TRBV7-2 and TRBJ2-7, with 9 bases lining up with TRBD2. The receptor was derived from a human donor with non-small cell lung cancer. CDR3 coding DNA: TGTGCCAGCAGCCAGGTGCGGGAGGGTCCGCAGTACTTC. Amino acid sequence: CASSQVREGPQYF. Using reference TRBV7-2 and TRBJ2-7 for the parts outside the CDR3, the full variable domain is GAGVSQSPSNKVTEKGKDVELRCDPISGHTALYWYRQSLGQGLEFLIYFQGNSAPDKSGLPSDRFSAERTGGSVSTLTIQRTQQEDSAVYLCASSQVREGPQYFGPGTRLTVT.